What follows are 20 T cell receptor beta chains derived from one specimen sequenced in a study of T-cell memory formation after mild COVID-19. TCRdb used MiXCR to reprocess the 5' RACE reads, holding one entry per CDR3 protein. Among just under 150,000 distinct CDR3 sequences listed, 19% were seen once. The sample was PBMCs or a T cell subset sorted from them (not recorded which). The source is an adult woman who had mild COVID-19 (a few samples of this study predate the infection). Cell type and time point are not known.

V and J are TRBV12-3 or TRBV12-4 and TRBJ2-7; D not certain. The CDR3 length is 12 residues. V was shortened by 5 bases and J by 4 bases, with 9 bases between the two germline ends. CDR3 nucleotides: TGTGCCAGCAGTGTAAGGCGTTACGAGCAGTACTTC. Its protein product is CASSVRRYEQYF.

The chain carries TRBV4-1 and TRBJ1-4; possibly TRBD1 for D (5 bases). V lost 0 bases and J lost 0, with 11 bases in between. CDR1 and CDR2 (germline): MGHRA, YSYEKL. The CDR3 contains 17 residues. The CDR3 reads CASSQDRGGATNEKLFF. The CDR3 region has the DNA TGCGCCAGCAGCCAAGATCGGGGCGGGGCAACTAATGAAAAACTGTTTTTT.

The V call is TRBV5-1, the J call TRBJ1-2, with unresolved D. The CDR3 covers 15 residues. CDR1 and CDR2 from the germline V gene are SGHRS and YFSETQ. Between the trimmed V and J ends, which lost 0 bases and 2 bases, there was a span of 11 bases. CDR3 in DNA: TGCGCCAGCAGCTTGGGTGACACACCGAACTATGGCTACACCTTC. Amino acid sequence: CASSLGDTPNYGYTF.

V gene TRBV5-1 combines with J gene TRBJ2-7, with no clear D. Germline V gives CDR1 SGHRS, CDR2 YFSETQ. Trimming cost V 0 bases and J 4 bases, with 11 bases left between them. The CDR3 has 14 amino acids. The CDR3 coding sequence is TGCGCCAGCAGCTTGGCCAGAGGAGCATACGAGCAGTACTTC. Translating gives CASSLARGAYEQYF. Together with reference TRBV5-1 and TRBJ2-7, the CDR3 gives the full variable domain: KAGVTQTPRYLIKTRGQQVTLSCSPISGHRSVSWYQQTPGQGLQFLFEYFSETQRNKGNFPGRFSGRQFSNSRSEMNVSTLELGDSALYLCASSLARGAYEQYFGPGTRLTVT.

Only a few counts were recorded for this clonotype. This sequence joins TRBV7-8 and TRBJ2-5; 7 positions match TRBD1. The CDR3 length is 16 residues. V trimming: 4 bases; J trimming: 4 bases; junction bases outside the gene matches: 12. The germline CDR1 and CDR2 sequences are SGHVS and FQNEAQ. For the CDR3, the DNA is TGTGCCAGCAGCTCCCGGGACAGCCACGTGCGAGAGACCCAGTACTTC. Its translation: CASSSRDSHVRETQYF.

The chain uses TRBV12-3 or TRBV12-4 and TRBJ1-5; 7 bases match TRBD1. V was pared by 3 bases and J by 6 bases, with 8 bases of the junction left unmatched. The CDR3 is 15 residues long. CDR3 loop: CASSFRGTSLQPQHF. As DNA, the CDR3 is TGTGCCAGCAGTTTCAGGGGGACGTCGCTTCAGCCCCAGCATTTT.

The chain joins TRBV19 to TRBJ2-1, with 8 bases that match TRBD2. CDR1 is LNHDA, CDR2 SQIVND, per germline (reference sequence). CDR3 length: 16 amino acids. Unmatched junction bases numbered 4, after V lost 0 bases and J lost 3 bases. CDR3 protein: CASSIDRTSGYNEQFF. DNA of the CDR3: TGTGCCAGTAGTATAGATCGTACTAGCGGCTACAATGAGCAGTTCTTC.

This clonotype showed up just a few times. The V gene is TRBV6-5, the J gene TRBJ2-6; no clear D. The length of the CDR3 is 15 residues. Germline CDR1 is MNHEY and CDR2 is SVGAGI. Trimming cost V 6 bases and J 4 bases, with 13 bases left between them. This chain's CDR3 is CASRSGATGANVLTF. In DNA, the CDR3 is TGTGCCAGCAGGTCAGGTGCAACAGGGGCCAACGTCCTGACTTTC.

This clonotype was recorded a few times. The chain combines TRBV7-9 with TRBJ2-7, with 10 bases matching TRBD1. The ends lost 7 bases at V and 0 bases at J; junction bases unmatched: 6. This CDR3 is built from 15 residues. In germline, CDR1 is SEHNR, CDR2 FQNEAQ (reference sequence). CDR3 loop: CASNPGQGSSYEQYF. CDR3 in DNA: TGTGCCAGCAACCCGGGACAGGGGAGCTCCTACGAGCAGTACTTC.

This rearrangement joins TRBV16 to TRBJ2-2; D call uncertain. Germline CDR1 is KGHSY and CDR2 is FQNENV. V dropped 0 bases and J dropped 1 base, with 6 bases sitting between them. This CDR3 region has 15 residues. The CDR3 here is CASSQSGRNTGELFF. The DNA for the CDR3 is TGTGCCAGCAGCCAATCGGGCAGGAACACCGGGGAGCTGTTTTTT.

This clonotype was observed a handful of times. The rearrangement joins TRBV10-2 to TRBJ2-1, with 9 bases fitting TRBD2. The CDR3 loop spans 14 amino acids. V lost 6 bases and J lost 2; bases outside the gene matches: 2. CDR1 is WSHSY and CDR2 is SAAADI in the germline V gene. The CDR3 reads CASRSGGTYNEQFF. DNA of the CDR3: TGCGCCAGCAGGAGCGGGGGGACCTACAATGAGCAGTTCTTC.

This clonotype showed up just a few times. This sequence joins TRBV24-1 and TRBJ2-2; 14 bases fit TRBD2. The germline CDR1 and CDR2 sequences are KGHDR and SFDVKD. This CDR3 contains 18 residues. V shed 7 bases and J 4 bases; nucleotides not matched to a gene: 10. The CDR3 protein is CATSPRTGTSGSTGELFF. The CDR3 nucleotides read TGTGCCACCAGCCCAAGAACCGGGACTAGCGGGAGCACCGGGGAGCTGTTTTTT.

The J gene is TRBJ2-1, the V gene TRBV6-5; D is possibly TRBD1 or TRBD2 (5 bases each). The CDR3 length is 15 residues. Germline CDR1 and CDR2: MNHEY and SVGAGI. The V end was cut by 0 bases, the J end by 4 bases, with 10 bases between. The CDR3 region is CASSYSRGRYNEQFF. CDR3 in DNA: TGTGCCAGCAGTTACTCGAGGGGACGGTACAATGAGCAGTTCTTC.

There are a few counts of this clonotype. The chain links TRBV20-1 to TRBJ1-1, with unresolved D. The CDR3 covers 13 residues. Germline V CDR1 and CDR2: DFQATT, SNEGSKA (reference sequence). The V and J ends lost 6 bases and 4 bases respectively, with 15 bases between them. CDR3 loop: CSALGGGATEAFF. The CDR3 nucleotides read TGCAGTGCCTTGGGCGGAGGTGCCACTGAAGCTTTCTTT.

The genes are TRBV7-2 and TRBJ2-7; 10 nucleotides align to TRBD2. The CDR3 length is 14 residues. Germline trimming cut 4 bases from V and 2 bases from J; bases unmatched to any gene: 2. Germline CDR1 and CDR2: SGHTA and FQGNSA. In nucleotides, the CDR3 is TGTGCCAGCAGCTCGACTAGCGGGCCCTACGAGCAGTACTTC. Amino acid sequence: CASSSTSGPYEQYF.

This clonotype occurred many times. The J gene is TRBJ2-1, the V gene TRBV9; D might be TRBD2 (6 bases). The CDR3 is 16 amino acids. Germline assignment: CDR1 SGDLS and CDR2 YYNGEE. V lost 4 bases and J lost 5, with 19 bases in between. The CDR3, as DNA: TGTGCCAGCAGCCCCAGGGTGGCCGGGGGTAACAATGAGCAGTTCTTC. Protein sequence: CASSPRVAGGNNEQFF.

This clonotype was counted between two and nine times. This rearrangement joins TRBV7-9 to TRBJ2-7; TRBD2 matches at 12 bases. This CDR3 spans 14 amino acids. Trimming cost V 10 bases and J 3 bases; bases outside gene matches: 7. CDR1 and CDR2 (germline): SEHNR, FQNEAQ (reference sequence). CDR3 coding DNA: TGTGCCATCAGACCTAGCGGGAGGGGCTACGAGCAGTACTTC. Amino acids: CAIRPSGRGYEQYF.

Comment on this clonotype: This may be a read error, as it is one base from a much larger clone. V usage is TRBV9 and J usage is TRBJ2-5, with no clear D. This CDR3 is 15 amino acids long. Germline loops: CDR1 SGDLS, CDR2 YYNGEE. Trimming removed 0 bases from V and 5 bases from J, with 14 bases in between. The CDR3 spells CASSVGILQRETQYF. The DNA for the CDR3 is TGTGCCAGCAGCGTAGGTATCCTCCAAAGGGAGACCCAGTACTTC.

This clonotype was recorded a few times. The rearrangement links TRBV7-2 to TRBJ1-5, with D possibly being TRBD1 (5 bases). Trimming removed 5 bases from V and 6 bases from J, with 17 bases in between. The CDR3 is 15 amino acids. The germline V gene encodes CDR1 SGHTA and CDR2 FQGNSA. The CDR3 sequence is CASSPGVGLIQPQHF. For the CDR3, the DNA is TGTGCCAGCAGCCCGGGGGTTGGGTTAATTCAGCCCCAGCATTTT.

V usage is TRBV19 and J usage is TRBJ2-7; no clear D. The CDR3 spans 15 residues. Germline loops: CDR1 LNHDA, CDR2 SQIVND (reference sequence). Trimming cost V 5 bases and J 0 bases, with 14 bases left between them. The CDR3 protein is CASSSVQDSSYEQYF. In nucleotides, the CDR3 is TGTGCCAGTAGTTCCGTTCAGGATTCCTCCTACGAGCAGTACTTC.